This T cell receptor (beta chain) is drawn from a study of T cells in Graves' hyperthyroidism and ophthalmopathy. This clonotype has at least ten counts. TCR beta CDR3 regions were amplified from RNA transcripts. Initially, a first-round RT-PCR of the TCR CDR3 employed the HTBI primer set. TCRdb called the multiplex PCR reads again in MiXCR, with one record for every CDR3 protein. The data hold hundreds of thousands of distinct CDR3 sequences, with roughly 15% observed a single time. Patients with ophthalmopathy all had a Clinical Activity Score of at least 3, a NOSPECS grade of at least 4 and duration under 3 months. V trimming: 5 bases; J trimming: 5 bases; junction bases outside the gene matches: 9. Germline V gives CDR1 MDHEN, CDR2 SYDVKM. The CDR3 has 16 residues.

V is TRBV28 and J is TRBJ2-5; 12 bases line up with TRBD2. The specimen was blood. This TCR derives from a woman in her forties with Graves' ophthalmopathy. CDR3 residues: CASSTRLAGDSETQYF. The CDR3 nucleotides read TGTGCCAGCAGTACAAGACTAGCGGGAGATAGTGAGACCCAGTACTTC.